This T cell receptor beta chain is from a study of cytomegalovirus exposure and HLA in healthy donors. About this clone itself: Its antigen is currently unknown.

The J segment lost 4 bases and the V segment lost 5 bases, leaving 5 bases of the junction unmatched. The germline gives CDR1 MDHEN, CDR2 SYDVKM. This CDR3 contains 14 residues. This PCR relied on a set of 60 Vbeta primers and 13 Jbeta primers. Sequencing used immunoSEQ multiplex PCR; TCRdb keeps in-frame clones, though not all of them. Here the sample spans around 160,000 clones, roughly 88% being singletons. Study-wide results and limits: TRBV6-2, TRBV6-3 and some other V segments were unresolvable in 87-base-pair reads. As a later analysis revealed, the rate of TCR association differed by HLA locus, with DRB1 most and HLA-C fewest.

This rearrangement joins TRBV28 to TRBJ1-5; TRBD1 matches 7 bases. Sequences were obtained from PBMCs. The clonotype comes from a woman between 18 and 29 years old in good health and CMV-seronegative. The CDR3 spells CASSETGKNQPQHF. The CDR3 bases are TGTGCCAGCAGTGAGACAGGGAAAAATCAGCCCCAGCATTTT.